The T cell receptor beta chain under discussion was sequenced for a study of OX40 agonist ivuxolimab in advanced cancers. Germline lookup yields CDR1 GTSNPN and CDR2 SVGIG (reference sequence). Trimming left V 5 bases short and J 3 bases short, with 13 bases between. This CDR3 region has 13 residues. Profiling relied on immunoSEQ multiplex PCR, and the TCRdb table lists in-frame clones only, not all of them. Seen here are tens of thousands of clones, around 89% observed once, and the top ten hold around 0.65%. The chain employs TRBV30 and TRBJ1-2; D gene unclear. This receptor was taken from an adult with an advanced solid tumor such as melanoma, head and neck, liver or kidney cancer. This material consisted of CD4+ or CD8+ T cells sorted from blood, taken in a trial of the OX40 agonist ivuxolimab. The CDR3, as DNA: TGTGCCTGGGTTCGGGCCACGGACTATGGCTACACCTTC. Its translation: CAWVRATDYGYTF.